A single sample gave rise to the 28 T cell receptor beta chains below, sequenced in a study of shared clonotypes between healthy human individuals. Naive CD8 cells lacked CD45RO, underwent positive selection for CCR7 and left out terminally differentiated effector memory CD45RA+ cells. The repertoire was sequenced with immunoSEQ multiplex PCR; TCRdb's copy has only in-frame clones and lacks some. The data show roughly 2.1 million clones, with around 93% seen just once and 1.5% to 2% held by the top ten. The source material was naive CD8+ T cells from PBMCs. The receptors were sampled from a man aged 18 to 35 in good health. Some clones in this sample may be carry-over from other donors' samples.

The chain links TRBV30 to TRBJ1-2; 9 bases align to TRBD1. Germline V gene data show CDR1 as GTSNPN and CDR2 as SVGIG (reference sequence). J lost 0 bases, V lost 5 bases, and 13 bases had no gene match. CDR3 length: 17 residues. Here the CDR3 DNA reads TGTGCCTGGCGTCTTGCCGGGACAGGGAACCCTAACTATGGCTACACCTTC. Translated, it gives CAWRLAGTGNPNYGYTF.

This clone was detected a few times. The rearrangement uses TRBV27 and TRBJ1-1; D may be TRBD1 (5 bases). CDR1 MNHEY and CDR2 SMNVEV come from the germline V gene (reference sequence). V was cut by 4 bases and J by 4 bases, with 10 bases left in between. The CDR3 length is 13 residues. The DNA for the CDR3 is TGTGCCAGCAGTTGGGAGGGGACCACTGAAGCTTTCTTT. It yields the protein CASSWEGTTEAFF.

V usage is TRBV5-6 and J usage is TRBJ2-1; D remains ambiguous. V dropped 0 bases and J dropped 5 bases, with 9 bases sitting between them. CDR3 length equals 14 residues. Looked up from germline, CDR1 is SGHDT and CDR2 is YYEEEE. The CDR3 sequence: CASSLEGPHNEQFF. The CDR3 coding sequence is TGTGCCAGCAGCTTGGAGGGTCCCCACAATGAGCAGTTCTTC.

The J gene is TRBJ1-1, the V gene TRBV19; D uncertain. CDR1 and CDR2 (germline): LNHDA, SQIVND (reference sequence). This CDR3 region has 14 residues. V was shortened by 0 bases and J by 2 bases, with 7 bases between the two germline ends. The CDR3 region is CASSIEPTNTEAFF. CDR3 nucleotide sequence: TGTGCCAGTAGTATAGAGCCCACTAACACTGAAGCTTTCTTT.

The chain joins TRBV14 to TRBJ2-5; the D is unclear. The CDR3 extends over 14 amino acids. The germline V gene has CDR1 SGHDN and CDR2 FVKESK. Trimming pared 4 bases from V and 1 base from J, leaving 10 bases between. CDR3 sequence (DNA): TGTGCCAGCAGCCGCGTCGGGCGCCAAGAGACCCAGTACTTC. Protein: CASSRVGRQETQYF.

This clone was counted once. The identical CDR3 is also encoded by other nucleotide sequences in the sample. The rearrangement links TRBV6-5 to TRBJ2-3; no clear D. The germline CDR1 and CDR2 sequences are MNHEY and SVGAGI. The V end was cut by 2 bases, the J end by 6 bases, with 6 bases between. CDR3 length: 12 amino acids. The CDR3 spells CASSYGTDTQYF. The CDR3 DNA is TGTGCCAGCAGTTACGGAACGGATACGCAGTATTTT.

The chain carries TRBV27 and TRBJ1-3; D uncertain. With 6 bases removed from V and 3 bases from J, the gap between germline ends came to 12 bases. The CDR3 sequence is 14 residues long. The germline gives CDR1 MNHEY, CDR2 SMNVEV (reference sequence). The CDR3 nucleotides are TGTGCCAGCAGCCTTACCGACGGTGGAAACACCATATATTTT. It specifies CASSLTDGGNTIYF.

The V gene is TRBV15, the J gene TRBJ1-2; D is unclear. The CDR3 extends over 13 amino acids. The V end was cut by 5 bases, the J end by 5 bases, with 12 bases between. Germline lookup yields CDR1 LNHNV and CDR2 YYDKDF (reference sequence). The CDR3 coding sequence is TGTGCCACCAGCTACGAGACCTTGTATGGCTACACCTTC. Protein sequence: CATSYETLYGYTF.

The chain is built from TRBV11-2 and TRBJ2-7; a weak D match, TRBD2 (5 bases). In germline, CDR1 is SGHAT, CDR2 FQNNGV. V gave up 2 bases and J gave up 0 bases, with 14 bases separating them. The CDR3 spans 16 residues. The chain's CDR3 is CASSLSIGVGSYEQYF. DNA for the CDR3: TGTGCCAGCAGCTTATCCATCGGGGTTGGCTCCTACGAGCAGTACTTC.

The chain carries TRBV6-1 and TRBJ1-1; D remains unclear. CDR1 MNHNS and CDR2 SASEGT come from the germline V gene. Trimming removed 2 bases from V and 1 base from J, with 17 bases in between. This CDR3 spans 17 amino acids. CDR3 DNA sequence: TGTGCCAGCAGTGAATTGGACGGTCCCTGGGAGAACACTGAAGCTTTCTTT. Amino acid sequence: CASSELDGPWENTEAFF.

This clone was picked up one time. V and J are TRBV11-2 and TRBJ2-7; unclear D gene. Trimming left V 2 bases short and J 2 bases short, with 16 bases between. Per germline, CDR1 SGHAT and CDR2 FQNNGV. The CDR3 covers 16 residues. The CDR3 DNA sequence: TGTGCCAGCAGCTTAAACGTGGTGGCAGACACCTACGAGCAGTACTTC. Its translation is CASSLNVVADTYEQYF.

The chain links TRBV28 to TRBJ1-4; tentatively, D is TRBD1 (6 bases). The CDR3 runs to 15 residues. Germline V CDR1 and CDR2: MDHEN, SYDVKM. V shed 5 bases and J shed 2 bases, with 12 bases lying between them. CDR3 DNA sequence: TGTGCCAGCAGTCGAACAGGGAACACTAATGAAAAACTGTTTTTT. As protein: CASSRTGNTNEKLFF.

This rearrangement joins TRBV4-1 to TRBJ1-5; D gene unclear. Germline CDR1 is MGHRA and CDR2 is YSYEKL. The CDR3 has 16 amino acids. The V end lost 2 bases, the J end lost 0 bases, and 11 bases lay between the germline ends. For the CDR3, the DNA is TGCGCCAGCAGCCAATTGGCAGAAGATAGCAATCAGCCCCAGCATTTT. Its translation is CASSQLAEDSNQPQHF.

This clone has only one observation. The gene calls are TRBV4-3 and TRBJ1-5, with 9 bases matching TRBD1. Germline loops: CDR1 LGHNA, CDR2 YSLEER. The V gene end was trimmed by 4 bases and the J gene end by 3 bases; junction bases not matched to a gene: 4. The CDR3 is made up of 15 amino acids. CDR3 DNA sequence: TGCGCCAGCAGCCGACGGACAGGGGTCAATCAGCCCCAGCATTTT. Amino acid sequence: CASSRRTGVNQPQHF.

The V gene is TRBV25-1, the J gene TRBJ1-2; TRBD1 aligns across 7 bases. CDR1 and CDR2 from the germline V gene are MGHDK and SYGVNS. The J segment lost 3 bases and the V segment lost 6 bases, leaving 4 bases of the junction unmatched. CDR3 size: 13 residues. For the CDR3, the DNA is TGTGCCAGCAGCCGAACAGGGGACTATGGCTACACCTTC. It translates to CASSRTGDYGYTF.

The chain is built from TRBV4-3 and TRBJ2-3; tentatively, D is TRBD1 (5 bases). CDR1 LGHNA and CDR2 YSLEER come from the germline V gene. CDR3 length: 17 amino acids. V was shortened by 0 bases and J by 2 bases, with 15 bases between the two germline ends. The CDR3 sequence: CASSQDNRTPTTDTQYF. The CDR3 DNA reads TGCGCCAGCAGCCAAGATAACCGGACACCGACCACAGATACGCAGTATTTT.

This sequence joins TRBV27 and TRBJ1-1, with D uncertain. CDR1 MNHEY and CDR2 SMNVEV come from the germline V gene (reference sequence). V dropped 7 bases and J dropped 0 bases, with 12 bases sitting between them. The CDR3 is made up of 14 amino acids. CDR3: CASNAQRMNTEAFF. The CDR3 DNA follows: TGTGCCAGCAACGCGCAGAGAATGAACACTGAAGCTTTCTTT.

The V call is TRBV29-1, the J call TRBJ1-1; 9 positions agree with TRBD1. This CDR3 has 12 residues. Germline assignment: CDR1 SQVTM and CDR2 ANQGSEA. Unmatched junction bases numbered 2, after V lost 8 bases and J lost 1 base. The DNA for the CDR3 is TGCAGCACGGGACAGGGGAACACTGAAGCTTTCTTT. Protein sequence: CSTGQGNTEAFF.

This clone was seen just once. The chain is built from TRBV29-1 and TRBJ2-5; D gene unclear. V was cut by 3 bases and J by 2 bases, with 13 bases left in between. CDR3 size: 14 residues. CDR1 and CDR2 (germline): SQVTM, ANQGSEA. The CDR3 DNA follows: TGCAGCGTTGATTTGACCGCTAGACAAGAGACCCAGTACTTC. It yields the protein CSVDLTARQETQYF.

This chain links TRBV29-1 with TRBJ2-7; unclear D gene. CDR3 length: 12 amino acids. Germline V CDR1 and CDR2: SQVTM, ANQGSEA. The V gene lost 7 bases and the J gene lost 0 bases, with 10 bases spanning the gap. The CDR3 is CSALVSSYEQYF. The DNA for the CDR3 is TGCAGCGCCTTAGTAAGCTCCTACGAGCAGTACTTC.

The V and J genes are TRBV19 and TRBJ2-2; 7 positions match TRBD2. Trimming cost V 7 bases and J 5 bases; bases outside gene matches: 16. Germline V gene data show CDR1 as LNHDA and CDR2 as SQIVND (reference sequence). The CDR3 extends over 17 amino acids. The CDR3 is CASTTLEAGDRTGELFF. DNA for the CDR3: TGTGCCAGTACCACCCTGGAGGCGGGAGATAGGACCGGGGAGCTGTTTTTT.

This clone has a single count. V and J are TRBV15 and TRBJ2-6; the D is unclear. The V and J ends lost 7 bases and 0 bases respectively, with 7 bases between them. The germline V gene has CDR1 LNHNV and CDR2 YYDKDF (reference sequence). The CDR3 consists of 14 residues. The CDR3 sequence is CATTPVSGANVLTF. In nucleotides, the CDR3 is TGTGCCACCACGCCCGTCTCTGGGGCCAACGTCCTGACTTTC.

This clone was detected once. A far larger clone is one base from this, pointing to a likely read error. This chain joins TRBV9 and TRBJ1-1; TRBD1 matches at 8 bases. The trim removed 5 bases at V and 5 bases at J, leaving 8 bases unmatched. CDR1 SGDLS and CDR2 YYNGEE come from the germline V gene. The CDR3 contains 14 residues. The CDR3 sequence: CASRAAGGGTEAFF. DNA for the CDR3: TGTGCCAGCAGGGCGGCAGGGGGCGGGACTGAAGCTTTCTTT.

Here the CDR3 DNA reads TGTGCCAGCAGTTTAGCCGGGACAGAGAGCGCCTACGAGCAGTACTTC. Its protein product is CASSLAGTESAYEQYF. The V gene is TRBV27, the J gene TRBJ2-7; TRBD1 aligns across 7 bases. J was trimmed by 2 bases and V by 2 bases; bases with no gene match: 9. Germline V CDR1 and CDR2: MNHEY, SMNVEV (reference sequence). This CDR3 is built from 16 residues.

The chain recombines TRBV7-2 with TRBJ2-1; D ambiguous. With 1 base removed from V and 6 bases from J, the gap between germline ends came to 7 bases. The germline gives CDR1 SGHTA, CDR2 FQGNSA. The CDR3 has 13 residues. CDR3 DNA sequence: TGTGCCAGCAGCTTAGACAGTGCCAATGAGCAGTTCTTC. It codes for CASSLDSANEQFF.

The chain couples TRBV5-6 to TRBJ1-2; D remains unclear. V gave up 2 bases and J gave up 7 bases, with 9 bases separating them. The CDR3 spans 12 residues. Per the germline V gene, CDR1 is SGHDT and CDR2 is YYEEEE. Here the CDR3 reads CASSFEGFGYTF. CDR3 bases: TGTGCCAGCAGCTTTGAGGGCTTTGGCTACACCTTC.

The V call is TRBV10-3, the J call TRBJ2-7; tentative D call: TRBD1 (6 bases). V was pared by 6 bases and J by 2 bases, with 14 bases between. This CDR3 comprises 14 residues. CDR1 and CDR2 from the germline V gene are ENHRY and SYGVKD. The CDR3 protein is CAIRATGQTYEQYF. In DNA form, the CDR3 reads TGTGCCATCAGGGCTACGGGACAAACCTACGAGCAGTACTTC.

V and J are TRBV9 and TRBJ1-5; 7 nucleotides align to TRBD1. The junction had 8 bases not matched to a gene; V was cut back by 2 bases and J by 0 bases. Germline assignment: CDR1 SGDLS and CDR2 YYNGEE. The CDR3 spans 17 residues. The CDR3 nucleotides are TGTGCCAGCAGCGTTGACAGGGTGGAGAATAGCAATCAGCCCCAGCATTTT. It is translated as CASSVDRVENSNQPQHF.